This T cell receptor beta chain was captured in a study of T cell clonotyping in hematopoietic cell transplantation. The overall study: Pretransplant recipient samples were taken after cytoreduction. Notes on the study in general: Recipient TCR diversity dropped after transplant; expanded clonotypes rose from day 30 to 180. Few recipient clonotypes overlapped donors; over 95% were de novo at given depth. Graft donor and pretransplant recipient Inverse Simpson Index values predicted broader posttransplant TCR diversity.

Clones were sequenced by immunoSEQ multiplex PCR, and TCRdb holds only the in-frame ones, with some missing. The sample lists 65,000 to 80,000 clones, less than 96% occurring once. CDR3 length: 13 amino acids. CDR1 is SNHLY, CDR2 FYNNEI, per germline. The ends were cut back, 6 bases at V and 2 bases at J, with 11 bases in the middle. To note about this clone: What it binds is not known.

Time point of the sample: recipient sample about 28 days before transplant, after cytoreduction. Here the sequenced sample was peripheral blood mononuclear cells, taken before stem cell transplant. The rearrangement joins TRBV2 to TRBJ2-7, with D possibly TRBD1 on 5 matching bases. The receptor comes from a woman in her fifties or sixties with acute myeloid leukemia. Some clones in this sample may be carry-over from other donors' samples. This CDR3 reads CASSRQITYEQYF. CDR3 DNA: TGTGCCAGCAGCCGACAGATCACCTACGAGCAGTACTTC.